A single sample gave rise to the 6 T cell receptor beta chains below, sequenced in a study of T cell responses to AZD1222 COVID-19 vaccine. Method: immunoSEQ multiplex PCR; TCRdb's copy keeps in-frame clones and lacks some. This sample has roughly 150,000 clones, with around 93% found just once. The sample here was peripheral blood, taken 28 days after the second AZD1222 dose. The source of these receptors is an adult who received the AZD1222 COVID-19 vaccine.

The genes are TRBV30 and TRBJ1-6; D gene ambiguous. This CDR3 is 17 amino acids long. Germline V gene sequence: CDR1 GTSNPN, CDR2 SVGIG (reference sequence). V was shortened by 0 bases and J by 8 bases, with 20 bases between the two germline ends. CDR3 amino acids: CAWSVWRVPPLDSPLHF. As DNA, the CDR3 is TGTGCCTGGAGTGTATGGAGGGTACCACCTCTAGATTCACCCCTCCACTTT.

V usage is TRBV3-1 (or the pseudogene TRBV3-2) and J usage is TRBJ1-2; the D is unclear. V gave up 5 bases and J gave up 4 bases, with 11 bases separating them. Looked up from germline, CDR1 is LGHDT and CDR2 is YNNKEL (reference sequence). This CDR3 contains 13 residues. CDR3 sequence reads: CASSAKGPYGYTF. The CDR3 bases are TGTGCCAGCAGCGCAAAAGGTCCCTATGGCTACACCTTC.

The chain couples TRBV4-1 to TRBJ2-2, with D possibly matching TRBD1 (5 bases). The CDR3 is 14 residues long. The germline V and J ends were trimmed by 7 bases and 1 base, with 10 bases remaining between them. Looked up from germline, CDR1 is MGHRA and CDR2 is YSYEKL. The CDR3 is CASTKGLNTGELFF. CDR3 sequence (DNA): TGCGCCAGCACTAAGGGGTTGAACACCGGGGAGCTGTTTTTT.

This clone came up once. The chain joins TRBV9 to TRBJ1-6, with D possibly matching TRBD1 (5 bases). The CDR3 has 14 residues. Germline CDR1 SGDLS, CDR2 YYNGEE. The V gene lost 3 bases and the J gene lost 8 bases, with 12 bases spanning the gap. CDR3 sequence: CASSADGGDSPLHF. CDR3 nucleotides: TGTGCCAGCAGCGCCGACGGGGGGGATTCACCCCTCCACTTT.

The genes are TRBV6-1 and TRBJ1-6; D not resolved. The CDR3 totals 14 residues. Per the germline V gene, CDR1 is MNHNS and CDR2 is SASEGT. Trimming shortened V by 2 bases and J by 7 bases, and 9 bases separated the two germline ends. CDR3 nucleotides: TGTGCCAGCAGTGAATCGGTCTTCAATTCACCCCTCCACTTT. Translating it yields CASSESVFNSPLHF.

This clone was picked up a small number of times. V and J are TRBV2 and TRBJ1-5; possible D gene TRBD1, 5 bases. The CDR3 covers 14 residues. Germline CDR1 SNHLY, CDR2 FYNNEI. V lost 9 bases and J lost 6, with 18 bases in between. The CDR3, as DNA: TGTGCCAGTCGAGGGGTTAACGAGGCTCAGCCCCAGCATTTT. It is translated as CASRGVNEAQPQHF.